The T cell receptor beta chain described here comes from a study of read filtering for tumor transcriptome and immune sequencing. The overall study: The cohort had over 16 men and over twelve women aged roughly 45 to 90, mean around 63 years.

Study outcomes and limitations: Single-read clonotypes: approximately 87% of IR-seq clonotypes (roughly 3.2% of reads), around three quarters of RNA-seq clonotypes (44.6% of reads).

A word on this clonotype: Its specificity is unknown. This clone may be a read error of a much larger clone one base away.

The CDR3 contains 14 residues. Looked up from germline, CDR1 is LNHDA and CDR2 is SQIVND (reference sequence). This library used approximately 0.4 ug RNA and molecular barcoded adaptors spanning alpha/delta and beta/gamma chains. TCRdb processed the reads anew with MiXCR; each CDR3 protein has one entry. The profile shows about 130,000 distinct CDR3 sequences, about 13% of them singletons. Sequencing was done on a sample of a population of CD138-negative cells sorted from bone marrow. The clonotype comes from a donor aged 40 or older with multiple myeloma. The chain combines TRBV19 with TRBJ1-1, with 8 bases that match TRBD1. The CDR3, as DNA: TGTGCCAGTACCCTCTACGCAGGGGGCACTGAAGCTTCCTTT. Its translation: CASTLYAGGTEASF.